This paragraph reports one TCR beta chain. Its antigen is currently unknown. The data belong to a study of T-cell reconstitution after alpha-beta-depleted transplantation in children. As it was prepared, the TCRbeta library received unique molecular identifiers. MiXCR, applied by TCRdb to the PCR reads, yields one record per CDR3 protein. The data show 800,000 to 1,000,000 distinct CDR3 sequences, 25% to 35% seen once. Study-wide findings and caveats: From newly produced T cells came most of the T-cell counts and diversity one year after transplant. The study reportedly traced alpha-beta T cells about two months after transplant to several hundred expanded graft clones. Diversity of TCRbeta at day 60 was high in some patients, arising from surviving recipient T cells and thymic progenitors.

This TCR was sampled from a boy younger than two who had a stem cell transplant for SCID, so the T cells may come from the graft donor. Sequenced material: PBMCs, mostly from graft donor cells, taken 360 days after TCRalphabeta/CD19-depleted stem cell transplant.

CDR3 region: CASSAGTPNGELFF. CDR3 bases: TGCGCCAGCAGCGCCGGGACTCCCAACGGGGAGCTGTTTTTT. This chain connects TRBV5-1 to TRBJ2-2; TRBD2 is a possible D gene (6 bases). The CDR3 length is 14 residues. Germline V CDR1 and CDR2: SGHRS, YFSETQ. Trimming took 4 bases from V and 7 from J, leaving 14 bases between them.